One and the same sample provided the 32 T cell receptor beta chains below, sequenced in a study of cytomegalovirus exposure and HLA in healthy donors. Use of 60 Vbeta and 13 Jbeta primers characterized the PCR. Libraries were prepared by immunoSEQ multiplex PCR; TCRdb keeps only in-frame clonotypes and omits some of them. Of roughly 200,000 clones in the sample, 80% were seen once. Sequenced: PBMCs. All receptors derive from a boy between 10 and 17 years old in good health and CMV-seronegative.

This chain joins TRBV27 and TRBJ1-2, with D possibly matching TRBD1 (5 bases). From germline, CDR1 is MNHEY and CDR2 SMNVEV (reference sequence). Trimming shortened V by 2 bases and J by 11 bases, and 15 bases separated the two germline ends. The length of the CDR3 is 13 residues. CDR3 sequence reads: CASSLPPSGPYTF. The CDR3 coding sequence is TGTGCCAGCAGTTTACCGCCCTCAGGGCCTTACACCTTC.

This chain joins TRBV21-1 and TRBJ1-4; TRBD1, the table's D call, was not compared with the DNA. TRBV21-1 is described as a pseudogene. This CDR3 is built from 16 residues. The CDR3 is CASSILRGQINEKLFF. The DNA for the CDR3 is TGTGCCAGCAGCATCCTCCGTGGACAGATTAATGAAAAACTGTTTTTT.

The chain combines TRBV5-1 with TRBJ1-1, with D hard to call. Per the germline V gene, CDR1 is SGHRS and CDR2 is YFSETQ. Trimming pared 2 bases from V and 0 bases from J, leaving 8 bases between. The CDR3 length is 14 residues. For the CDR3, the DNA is TGCGCCAGCAGCTTAGACACTCTGAACACTGAAGCTTTCTTT. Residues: CASSLDTLNTEAFF.

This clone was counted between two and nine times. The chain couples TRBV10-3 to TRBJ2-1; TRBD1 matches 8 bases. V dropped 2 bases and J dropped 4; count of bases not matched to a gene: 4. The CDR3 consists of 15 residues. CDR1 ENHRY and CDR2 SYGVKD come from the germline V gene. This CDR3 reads CAISEAGGRYNEQFF. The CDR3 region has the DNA TGTGCCATCAGTGAGGCAGGGGGCCGATACAATGAGCAGTTCTTC.

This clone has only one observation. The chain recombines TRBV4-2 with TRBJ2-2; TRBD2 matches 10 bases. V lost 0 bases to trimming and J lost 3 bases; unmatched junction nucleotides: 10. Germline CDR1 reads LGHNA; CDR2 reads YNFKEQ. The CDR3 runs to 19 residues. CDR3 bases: TGTGCCAGCAGCCAAGAAACGGCGGCGCTAGCGGGAGACACCGGGGAGCTGTTTTTT. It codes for CASSQETAALAGDTGELFF.

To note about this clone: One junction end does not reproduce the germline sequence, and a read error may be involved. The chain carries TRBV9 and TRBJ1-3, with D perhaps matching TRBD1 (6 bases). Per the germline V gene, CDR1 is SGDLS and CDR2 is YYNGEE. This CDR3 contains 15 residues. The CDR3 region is CASSNSPTRGAPHDF. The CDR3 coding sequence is TGTGCCAGCAGCAACTCCCCGACCCGGGGGGCACCTCATGATTTT.

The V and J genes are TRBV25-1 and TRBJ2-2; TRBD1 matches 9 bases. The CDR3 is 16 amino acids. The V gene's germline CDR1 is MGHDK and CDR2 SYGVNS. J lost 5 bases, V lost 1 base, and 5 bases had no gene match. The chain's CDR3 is CASSEWGQGLTGELFF. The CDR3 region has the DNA TGTGCCAGCAGTGAATGGGGACAGGGTCTGACCGGGGAGCTGTTTTTT.

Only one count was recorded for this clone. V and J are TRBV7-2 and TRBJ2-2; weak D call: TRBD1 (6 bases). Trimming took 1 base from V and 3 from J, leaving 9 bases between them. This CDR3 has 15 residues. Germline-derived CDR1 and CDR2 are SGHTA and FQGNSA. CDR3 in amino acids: CASSLVGTHTGELFF. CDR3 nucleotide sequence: TGTGCCAGCAGCTTAGTTGGGACACACACCGGGGAGCTGTTTTTT.

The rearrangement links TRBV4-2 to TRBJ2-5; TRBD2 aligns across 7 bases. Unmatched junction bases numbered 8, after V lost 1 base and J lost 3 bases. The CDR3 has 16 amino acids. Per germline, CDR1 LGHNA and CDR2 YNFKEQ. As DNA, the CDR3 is TGTGCCAGCAGCCAAGTGACCCGGGGGGTAAAAGAGACCCAGTACTTC. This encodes CASSQVTRGVKETQYF.

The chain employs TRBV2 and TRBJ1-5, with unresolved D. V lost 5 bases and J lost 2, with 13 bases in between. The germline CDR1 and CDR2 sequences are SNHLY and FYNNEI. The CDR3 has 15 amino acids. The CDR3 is CASSQTMGRNQPQHF. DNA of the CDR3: TGTGCCAGCAGTCAAACAATGGGCCGCAATCAGCCCCAGCATTTT.

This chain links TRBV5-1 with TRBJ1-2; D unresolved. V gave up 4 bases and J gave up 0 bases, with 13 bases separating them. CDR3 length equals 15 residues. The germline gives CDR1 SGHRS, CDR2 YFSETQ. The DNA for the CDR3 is TGCGCCAGCAGCGAGAGAGCGGGTGCTAACTATGGCTACACCTTC. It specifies CASSERAGANYGYTF.

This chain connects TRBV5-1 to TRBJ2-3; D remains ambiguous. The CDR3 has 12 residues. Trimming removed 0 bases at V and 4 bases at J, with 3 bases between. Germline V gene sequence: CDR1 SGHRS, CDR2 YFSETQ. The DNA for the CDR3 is TGCGCCAGCAGCTTGGCAGCAGATACGCAGTATTTT. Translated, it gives CASSLAADTQYF.

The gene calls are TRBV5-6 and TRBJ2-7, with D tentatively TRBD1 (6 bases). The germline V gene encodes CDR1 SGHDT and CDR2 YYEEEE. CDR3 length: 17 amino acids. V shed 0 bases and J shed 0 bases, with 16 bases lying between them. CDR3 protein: CASSLATGFISSYEQYF. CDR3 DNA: TGTGCCAGCAGCTTGGCCACAGGGTTCATCAGCTCCTACGAGCAGTACTTC.

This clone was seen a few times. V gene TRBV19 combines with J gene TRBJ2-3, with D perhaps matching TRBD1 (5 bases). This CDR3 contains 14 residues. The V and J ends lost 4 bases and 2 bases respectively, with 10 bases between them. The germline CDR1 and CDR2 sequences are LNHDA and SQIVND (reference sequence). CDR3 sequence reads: CASSTYRYTDTQYF. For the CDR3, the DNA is TGTGCCAGTAGTACCTACAGGTACACAGATACGCAGTATTTT.

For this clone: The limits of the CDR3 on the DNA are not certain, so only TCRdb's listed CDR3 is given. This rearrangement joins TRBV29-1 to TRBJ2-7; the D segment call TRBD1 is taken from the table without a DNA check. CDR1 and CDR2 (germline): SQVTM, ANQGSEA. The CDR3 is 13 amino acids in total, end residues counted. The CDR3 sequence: CSVVGFGTDERYF.

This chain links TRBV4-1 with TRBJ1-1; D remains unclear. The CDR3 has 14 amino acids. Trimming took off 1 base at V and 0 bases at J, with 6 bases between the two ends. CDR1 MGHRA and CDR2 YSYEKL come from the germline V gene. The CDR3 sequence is CASSQAAVNTEAFF. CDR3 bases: TGCGCCAGCAGCCAAGCTGCGGTGAACACTGAAGCTTTCTTT.

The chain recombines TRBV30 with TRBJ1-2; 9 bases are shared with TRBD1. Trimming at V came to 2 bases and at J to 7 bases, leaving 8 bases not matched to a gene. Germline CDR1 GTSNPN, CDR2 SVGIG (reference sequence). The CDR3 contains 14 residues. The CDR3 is CAWSILQGALGYTF. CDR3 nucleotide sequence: TGTGCCTGGAGTATTCTACAGGGGGCTCTTGGCTACACCTTC.

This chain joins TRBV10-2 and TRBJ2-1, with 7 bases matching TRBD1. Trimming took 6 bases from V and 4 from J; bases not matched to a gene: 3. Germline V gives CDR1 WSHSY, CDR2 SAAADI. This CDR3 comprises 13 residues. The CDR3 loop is CASRPGQYNEQFF. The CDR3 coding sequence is TGCGCCAGCAGACCGGGACAGTACAATGAGCAGTTCTTC.

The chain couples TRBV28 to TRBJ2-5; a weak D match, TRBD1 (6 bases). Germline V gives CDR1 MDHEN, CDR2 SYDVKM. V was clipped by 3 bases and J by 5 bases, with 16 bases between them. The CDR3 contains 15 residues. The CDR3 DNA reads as TGTGCCAGCAGTTTCTCCGAACAGGGTTTCGAGACCCAGTACTTC. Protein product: CASSFSEQGFETQYF.

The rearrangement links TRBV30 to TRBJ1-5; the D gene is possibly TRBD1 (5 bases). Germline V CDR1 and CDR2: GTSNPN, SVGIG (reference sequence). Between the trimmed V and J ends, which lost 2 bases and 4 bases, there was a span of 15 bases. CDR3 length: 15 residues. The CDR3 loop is CAWSQGTGLNQPQHF. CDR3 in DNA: TGTGCCTGGAGTCAAGGTACAGGACTAAATCAGCCCCAGCATTTT.

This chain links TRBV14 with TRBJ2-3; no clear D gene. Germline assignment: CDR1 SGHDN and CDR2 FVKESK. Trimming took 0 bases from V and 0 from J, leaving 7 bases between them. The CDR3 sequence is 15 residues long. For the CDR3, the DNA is TGTGCCAGCAGCCAAGATGGGCCTAGCACAGATACGCAGTATTTT. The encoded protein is CASSQDGPSTDTQYF.

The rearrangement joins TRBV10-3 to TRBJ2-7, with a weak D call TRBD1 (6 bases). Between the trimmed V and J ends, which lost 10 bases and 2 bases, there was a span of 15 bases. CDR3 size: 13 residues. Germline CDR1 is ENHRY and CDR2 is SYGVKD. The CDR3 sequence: CATRRGIAYEQYF. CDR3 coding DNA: TGTGCCACCCGCAGGGGAATCGCCTACGAGCAGTACTTC.

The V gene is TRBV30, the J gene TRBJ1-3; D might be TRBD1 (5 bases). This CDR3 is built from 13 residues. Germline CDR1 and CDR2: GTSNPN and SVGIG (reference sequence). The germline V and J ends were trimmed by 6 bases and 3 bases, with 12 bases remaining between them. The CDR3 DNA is TGTGCCTGCCCAATCGGGGGTGGAAACACCATATATTTT. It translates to CACPIGGGNTIYF. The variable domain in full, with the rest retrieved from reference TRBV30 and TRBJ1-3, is SQTIHQWPATLVQPVGSPLSLECTVEGTSNPNLYWYRQAAGRGLQLLFYSVGIGQISSEVPQNLSASRPQDRQFILSSKKLLLSDSGFYLCACPIGGGNTIYFGEGSWLTVV.

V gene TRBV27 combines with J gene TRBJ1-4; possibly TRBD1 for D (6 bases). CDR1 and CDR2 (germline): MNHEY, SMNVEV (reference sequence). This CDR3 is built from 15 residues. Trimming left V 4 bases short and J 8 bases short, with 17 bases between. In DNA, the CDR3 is TGTGCCAGCAGTTCCCCGGACAGTCGAAGGGAAAAACTGTTTTTT. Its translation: CASSSPDSRREKLFF.

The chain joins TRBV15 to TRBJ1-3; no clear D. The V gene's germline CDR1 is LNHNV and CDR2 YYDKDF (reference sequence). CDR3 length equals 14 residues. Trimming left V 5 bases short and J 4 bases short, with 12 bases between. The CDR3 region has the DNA TGTGCCACCAGCCCCTCAGTCCGCGGAAACACCATATATTTT. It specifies CATSPSVRGNTIYF.

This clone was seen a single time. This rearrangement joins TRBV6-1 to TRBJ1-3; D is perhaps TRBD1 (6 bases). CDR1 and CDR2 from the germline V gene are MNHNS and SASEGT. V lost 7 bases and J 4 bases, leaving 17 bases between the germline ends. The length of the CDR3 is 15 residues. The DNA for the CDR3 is TGTGCCAGCACGGCCGAGGCAGGGGTAGGAAACACCATATATTTT. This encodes CASTAEAGVGNTIYF.

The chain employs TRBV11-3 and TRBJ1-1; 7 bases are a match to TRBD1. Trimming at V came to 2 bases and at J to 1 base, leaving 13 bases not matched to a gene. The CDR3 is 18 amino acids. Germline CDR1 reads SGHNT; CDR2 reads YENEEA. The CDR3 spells CASSLTHSGTASNTEAFF. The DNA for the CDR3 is TGTGCCAGCAGCTTAACCCACTCCGGGACAGCGTCGAACACTGAAGCTTTCTTT.

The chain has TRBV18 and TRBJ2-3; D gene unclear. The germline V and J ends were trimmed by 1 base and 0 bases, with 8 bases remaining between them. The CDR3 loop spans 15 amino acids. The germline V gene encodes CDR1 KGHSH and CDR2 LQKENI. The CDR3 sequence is CASSPRLQSTDTQYF. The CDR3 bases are TGTGCCAGCTCACCACGATTACAGAGCACAGATACGCAGTATTTT.

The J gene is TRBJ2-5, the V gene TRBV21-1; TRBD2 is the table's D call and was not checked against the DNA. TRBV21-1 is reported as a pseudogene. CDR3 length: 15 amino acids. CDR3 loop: CASSKVAGKGKTQYF. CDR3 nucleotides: TGTGCCAGCAGCAAAGTTGCGGGGAAGGGAAAGACCCAGTACTTC.

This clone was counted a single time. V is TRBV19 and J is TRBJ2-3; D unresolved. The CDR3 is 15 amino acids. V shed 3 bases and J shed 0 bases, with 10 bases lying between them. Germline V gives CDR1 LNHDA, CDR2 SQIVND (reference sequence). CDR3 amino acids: CASSITVSSTDTQYF. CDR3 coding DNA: TGTGCCAGTAGTATCACGGTATCTAGCACAGATACGCAGTATTTT.

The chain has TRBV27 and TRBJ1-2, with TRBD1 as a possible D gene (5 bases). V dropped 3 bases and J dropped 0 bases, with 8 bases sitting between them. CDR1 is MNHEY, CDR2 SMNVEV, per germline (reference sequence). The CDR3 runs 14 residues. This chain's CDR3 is CASSFREANYGYTF. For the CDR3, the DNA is TGTGCCAGCAGTTTCAGGGAAGCTAACTATGGCTACACCTTC.

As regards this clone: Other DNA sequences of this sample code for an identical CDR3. The CDR3 nucleotides are TGCGCCAGCAGCTTGGATGTCGGGCAAGAGACCCAGTACTTC. Encoded protein: CASSLDVGQETQYF. The chain has TRBV5-1 and TRBJ2-5, with D hard to call. Trimming removed 0 bases from V and 2 bases from J, with 8 bases in between. CDR1 and CDR2 (germline): SGHRS, YFSETQ. The CDR3 runs to 14 residues. Supplemented by reference TRBV5-1 and TRBJ2-5, the full variable domain reads KAGVTQTPRYLIKTRGQQVTLSCSPISGHRSVSWYQQTPGQGLQFLFEYFSETQRNKGNFPGRFSGRQFSNSRSEMNVSTLELGDSALYLCASSLDVGQETQYFGPGTRLLVL.